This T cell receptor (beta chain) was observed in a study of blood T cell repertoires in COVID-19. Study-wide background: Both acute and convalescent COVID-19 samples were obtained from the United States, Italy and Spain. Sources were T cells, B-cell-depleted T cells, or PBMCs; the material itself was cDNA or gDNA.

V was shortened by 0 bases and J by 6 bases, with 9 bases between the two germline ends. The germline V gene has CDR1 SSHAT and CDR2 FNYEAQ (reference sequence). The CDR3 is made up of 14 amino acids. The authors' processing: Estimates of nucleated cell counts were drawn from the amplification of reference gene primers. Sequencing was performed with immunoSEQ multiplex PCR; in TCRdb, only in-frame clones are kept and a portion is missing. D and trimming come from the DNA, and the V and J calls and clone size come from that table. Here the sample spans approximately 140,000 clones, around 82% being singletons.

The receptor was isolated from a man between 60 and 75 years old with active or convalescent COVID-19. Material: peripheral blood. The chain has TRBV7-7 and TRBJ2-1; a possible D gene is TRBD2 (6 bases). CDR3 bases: TGTGCCAGCAGCTTAGCCCTAGCGTCCAATGAGCAGTTCTTC. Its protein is CASSLALASNEQFF.